One and the same sample provided the 30 T cell receptor beta chains below, sequenced in a study of T cell changes during pregnancy in multiple sclerosis. Clones were sequenced by immunoSEQ multiplex PCR, and TCRdb holds only the in-frame ones, with some missing. The data hold some 21,000 clones, with around 81% observed a single time. Source: CD8+ T cells from peripheral blood mononuclear cells, taken in the first trimester of pregnancy. These receptor sequences come from a female donor in good health, enrolled as a control in a pregnancy study.

The rearrangement uses TRBV7-6 and TRBJ2-4, with 7 bases that match TRBD1. Germline CDR1 and CDR2: SGHVS and FNYEAQ. The CDR3 sequence is 14 residues long. V lost 4 bases to trimming and J lost 4 bases; unmatched junction nucleotides: 4. The CDR3 DNA sequence: TGTGCCAGCAGCTCCCGGGACAGTAAAAACATTCAGTACTTC. The encoded protein is CASSSRDSKNIQYF.

This chain uses TRBV19 with TRBJ2-1, with 13 bases identical to TRBD2. Looked up from germline, CDR1 is LNHDA and CDR2 is SQIVND (reference sequence). V was pared by 6 bases and J by 8 bases, with 7 bases of the junction left unmatched. The CDR3 contains 15 residues. The CDR3, as DNA: TGTGCCAGTAGAAGACTAGCGGGGGGAGGCGATGAGCAGTTCTTC. Translated: CASRRLAGGGDEQFF. The whole variable domain, remainder taken from reference TRBV19 and TRBJ2-1, is DGGITQSPKYLFRKEGQNVTLSCEQNLNHDAMYWYRQDPGQGLRLIYYSQIVNDFQKGDIAEGYSVSREKKESFPLTVTSAQKNPTAFYLCASRRLAGGGDEQFFGPGTRLTVL.

The chain is built from TRBV7-3 and TRBJ1-6; no clear D. Looked up from germline, CDR1 is SGHTA and CDR2 is FQGTGA. V lost 3 bases and J lost 9, with 12 bases in between. This CDR3 is 14 amino acids long. CDR3 region: CASSFSGTASPLHF. DNA of the CDR3: TGTGCCAGCAGCTTCTCAGGAACGGCTTCACCCCTCCACTTT.

V usage is TRBV6-1 and J usage is TRBJ2-2, with 12 bases fitting TRBD2. This CDR3 is 15 amino acids long. The germline CDR1 and CDR2 sequences are MNHNS and SASEGT. The junction had 1 base not matched to a gene; V was cut back by 2 bases and J by 6 bases. CDR3 DNA: TGTGCCAGCAGTGAACTAGCGGGAGGGCCCGGGGAGCTGTTTTTT. Translating it yields CASSELAGGPGELFF.

The V gene is TRBV5-1, the J gene TRBJ2-7, with 10 nucleotides matching TRBD1. The CDR3 extends over 12 amino acids. Germline CDR1 is SGHRS and CDR2 is YFSETQ. V shed 10 bases, J shed 6 bases, and the junction held 7 bases outside the gene matches. As DNA, the CDR3 is TGCGCCTGCACGGGACAGGGGTCCGAGCAGTACTTC. It is translated as CACTGQGSEQYF.

The J gene is TRBJ1-1, the V gene TRBV6-6, with 7 bases fitting TRBD1. There are 14 residues in the CDR3. CDR1 is MNHNY, CDR2 SVGAGI, per germline (reference sequence). V lost 5 bases and J lost 4; bases outside the gene matches: 7. CDR3 sequence: CASSKTGLGTEAFF. CDR3 in DNA: TGTGCCAGCAGTAAGACAGGGTTGGGCACTGAAGCTTTCTTT.

This sequence joins TRBV28 and TRBJ2-3; 7 nucleotides align to TRBD1. The CDR3 contains 19 residues. Germline V gives CDR1 MDHEN, CDR2 SYDVKM. V lost 3 bases, J lost 2 bases, and 17 bases stayed unmatched. The CDR3 DNA follows: TGTGCCAGCAGTTTGGGAAAACCGGGACAGCCCGGGAACACAGATACGCAGTATTTT. Translation: CASSLGKPGQPGNTDTQYF.

The V and J genes are TRBV19 and TRBJ2-2; TRBD2 matches 10 bases. Germline CDR1 and CDR2: LNHDA and SQIVND (reference sequence). This CDR3 is built from 18 residues. V lost 7 bases to trimming and J lost 4 bases; unmatched junction nucleotides: 15. CDR3 loop: CASTYPRTSGNITGELFF. CDR3 DNA: TGTGCCAGTACCTATCCCCGGACTAGCGGAAACATCACCGGGGAGCTGTTTTTT.

A note on this clone: The sample holds other DNA sequences that translate to the same CDR3. V is TRBV9 and J is TRBJ2-7; 9 bases line up with TRBD2. After removal of 0 bases from V and 3 bases from J, the junction contained 1 base not matched to a gene. Germline CDR1 and CDR2: SGDLS and YYNGEE. CDR3 length equals 14 residues. CDR3 in DNA: TGTGCCAGCAGCGTAGGCGGGAGGGGCTACGAGCAGTACTTC. The encoded protein is CASSVGGRGYEQYF.

This clone is medium-sized in the sample. The CDR3 sequence: CASTETSEPTDTQYF. CDR3 nucleotides: TGTGCCAGCACTGAGACTAGCGAGCCCACAGATACGCAGTATTTT. The chain carries TRBV6-4 and TRBJ2-3, with 8 bases matching TRBD2. V shed 7 bases, J shed 2 bases, and the junction held 8 bases outside the gene matches. This CDR3 spans 15 amino acids. From germline, CDR1 is MRHNA and CDR2 SNTAGT.

The chain uses TRBV6-1 and TRBJ2-5, with TRBD1 matching 7 bases. Trimming removed 6 bases from V and 1 base from J; junction bases left unmatched: 8. Germline loops: CDR1 MNHNS, CDR2 SASEGT. The length of the CDR3 is 15 residues. The DNA of the CDR3 is TGTGCCAGCAGCGCTACGGGGACAGCCCAAGAGACCCAGTACTTC. Protein: CASSATGTAQETQYF.

In its sample, this clone is medium-sized. The chain uses TRBV7-2 and TRBJ2-3; possibly TRBD1 for D (5 bases). Germline V gene lookup returns CDR1 SGHTA and CDR2 FQGNSA. With 3 bases removed from V and 1 base from J, the gap between germline ends came to 17 bases. The CDR3 has 17 residues. CDR3 nucleotides: TGTGCCAGCAGCTTCCGATGGTCGGAAGGGGGCACAGATACGCAGTATTTT. Protein sequence: CASSFRWSEGGTDTQYF.

The chain has TRBV19 and TRBJ1-6; no clear D. V lost 1 base and J lost 9, with 4 bases in between. CDR3 length: 12 residues. Germline V CDR1 and CDR2: LNHDA, SQIVND (reference sequence). The CDR3 region is CASSIGGSPLHF. The CDR3 bases are TGTGCCAGTAGTATAGGAGGTTCACCCCTCCACTTT.

This chain's CDR3 is CASVAGPHEQFF. The DNA for the CDR3 is TGTGCCTCGGTAGCAGGGCCTCATGAGCAGTTCTTC. The chain couples TRBV30 to TRBJ2-1, with a weak D call TRBD1 (5 bases). Germline V gene sequence: CDR1 GTSNPN, CDR2 SVGIG (reference sequence). V dropped 7 bases and J dropped 8 bases, with 15 bases sitting between them. The CDR3 runs to 12 residues.

The chain uses TRBV15 and TRBJ1-5; possibly TRBD1 for D (6 bases). The germline V and J ends were trimmed by 0 bases and 5 bases, with 11 bases remaining between them. CDR3 length: 15 amino acids. The germline V gene encodes CDR1 LNHNV and CDR2 YYDKDF (reference sequence). The chain's CDR3 is CATSREQGAHQPQHF. The CDR3, as DNA: TGTGCCACCAGCAGAGAACAGGGAGCACATCAGCCCCAGCATTTT.

The CDR3 here is CASTIPQGEETQYF. The CDR3 DNA reads TGTGCCAGCACAATTCCTCAGGGGGAAGAGACCCAGTACTTC. The gene calls are TRBV27 and TRBJ2-5; TRBD1 matches 7 bases. Per the germline V gene, CDR1 is MNHEY and CDR2 is SMNVEV (reference sequence). The CDR3 spans 14 residues. V lost 7 bases, J lost 3 bases, and 8 bases stayed unmatched.

This chain links TRBV28 with TRBJ1-5, with D hard to call. Per the germline V gene, CDR1 is MDHEN and CDR2 is SYDVKM. The CDR3 contains 15 residues. Trimming took 7 bases from V and 0 from J, leaving 13 bases between them. The CDR3 DNA reads as TGTGCCAGCACCCGAGAGGGCGGTAGCAATCAGCCCCAGCATTTT. Its translation is CASTREGGSNQPQHF.

V and J are TRBV7-3 and TRBJ2-1, with D hard to call. The CDR3 consists of 15 residues. With 0 bases removed from V and 6 bases from J, the gap between germline ends came to 12 bases. Germline V CDR1 and CDR2: SGHTA, FQGTGA. Here the CDR3 reads CASSLTVTRTNEQFF. DNA of the CDR3: TGTGCCAGCAGCTTAACGGTGACAAGAACCAATGAGCAGTTCTTC.

The chain recombines TRBV21-1 with TRBJ2-2; TRBD1, as called in the table, went unchecked against the DNA. TRBV21-1 is described as a pseudogene. This CDR3 is built from 17 residues. The CDR3 DNA sequence: TGTGCCAGCAGCAAAATGGGACAGGTAATGAACACCGGGGAGCTGTTTTTT. As protein: CASSKMGQVMNTGELFF.

The J gene is TRBJ1-1, the V gene TRBV6-5; 8 positions agree with TRBD1. The CDR3 sequence is 14 residues long. Germline V gene sequence: CDR1 MNHEY, CDR2 SVGAGI. The V and J ends lost 6 bases and 1 base, in that order; junction bases with no gene match: 4. CDR3 loop: CASRPGQGNTEAFF. CDR3 DNA: TGTGCCAGCAGACCAGGACAGGGGAACACTGAAGCTTTCTTT.

The V and J genes are TRBV4-3 and TRBJ2-2; the match to TRBD2 covers 14 bases. Per the germline V gene, CDR1 is LGHNA and CDR2 is YSLEER. The CDR3 is 17 residues long. Germline trimming cut 4 bases from V and 2 bases from J; bases unmatched to any gene: 3. CDR3 coding DNA: TGCGCCAGCAGCCTGACTAGCGGGGGGGCTAACACCGGGGAGCTGTTTTTT. Protein sequence: CASSLTSGGANTGELFF.

CDR3 DNA sequence: TGCGCCAGCAGCTTCGGGGGTCTGCGATTCAGGCAAGAGACCCAGTACTTC. Translated, it gives CASSFGGLRFRQETQYF. V usage is TRBV5-1 and J usage is TRBJ2-5; D might be TRBD2 (6 bases). V was clipped by 2 bases and J by 2 bases, with 19 bases between them. The CDR3 contains 17 residues. In germline, CDR1 is SGHRS, CDR2 YFSETQ. The full variable domain, completed using reference TRBV5-1 and TRBJ2-5, is KAGVTQTPRYLIKTRGQQVTLSCSPISGHRSVSWYQQTPGQGLQFLFEYFSETQRNKGNFPGRFSGRQFSNSRSEMNVSTLELGDSALYLCASSFGGLRFRQETQYFGPGTRLLVL.

V is TRBV25-1 and J is TRBJ2-1, with TRBD2 matching over 11 bases. The CDR3 is 16 residues long. Germline loops: CDR1 MGHDK, CDR2 SYGVNS. J was trimmed by 5 bases and V by 1 base; bases with no gene match: 4. The CDR3 DNA follows: TGTGCCAGCAGTGAATGGGGGACTAGCGGAAACAATGAGCAGTTCTTC. Translated, it gives CASSEWGTSGNNEQFF.

The genes are TRBV5-4 and TRBJ2-1, with 8 bases matching TRBD2. Germline values: CDR1 SGHNT, CDR2 YYREEE (reference sequence). Losses at the gene ends were 1 base for V and 6 bases for J; bases not matched to a gene: 18. The CDR3 length is 19 residues. CDR3 sequence reads: CASSLRWREDRQKGNEQFF. CDR3 DNA: TGTGCCAGCAGCTTGCGGTGGCGGGAGGATCGACAAAAAGGCAATGAGCAGTTCTTC.

The rearrangement links TRBV28 to TRBJ2-7, with D possibly TRBD1 on 6 matching bases. Trimming shortened V by 6 bases and J by 4 bases, and 16 bases separated the two germline ends. The CDR3 sequence is 14 residues long. CDR1 is MDHEN, CDR2 SYDVKM, per germline. The DNA of the CDR3 is TGTGCCAGCAGGTTGCAGGGGAGCGGATACGAGCAGTACTTC. Amino acid sequence: CASRLQGSGYEQYF.

This CDR3 reads CASSGTEGDQETQYF. CDR3 coding DNA: TGTGCCAGCAGTGGGACCGAGGGGGACCAAGAGACCCAGTACTTC. The chain recombines TRBV27 with TRBJ2-5; D perhaps matches TRBD1 (6 bases). This CDR3 is built from 15 residues. Germline assignment: CDR1 MNHEY and CDR2 SMNVEV (reference sequence). V was trimmed by 5 bases and J by 0 bases, leaving 13 bases between them.

This clone was seen only once. V is TRBV9 and J is TRBJ1-5; no clear D gene. The CDR3 totals 14 residues. Trimming stripped 4 bases from V and 2 bases from J, with 10 bases between. Germline V gene lookup returns CDR1 SGDLS and CDR2 YYNGEE. The CDR3 loop is CASSPGWGNQPQHF. CDR3 sequence (DNA): TGTGCCAGCAGCCCGGGGTGGGGCAATCAGCCCCAGCATTTT.

V is TRBV5-1 and J is TRBJ1-5, with D uncertain. The germline CDR1 and CDR2 sequences are SGHRS and YFSETQ. V was pared by 0 bases and J by 1 base, with 14 bases between. The CDR3 runs 17 residues. CDR3 amino acids: CASSLGPREVSNQPQHF. For the CDR3, the DNA is TGCGCCAGCAGCTTGGGGCCTCGAGAGGTAAGCAATCAGCCCCAGCATTTT.

V is TRBV2 and J is TRBJ1-1; D is perhaps TRBD1 (6 bases). The V and J ends lost 3 bases and 1 base respectively, with 15 bases between them. The CDR3 runs 16 residues. The germline CDR1 and CDR2 sequences are SNHLY and FYNNEI. This CDR3 reads CASSEGEGGWNTEAFF. In DNA form, the CDR3 reads TGTGCCAGCAGTGAGGGGGAGGGGGGGTGGAACACTGAAGCTTTCTTT.

This chain links TRBV29-1 with TRBJ1-1; 7 bases are shared with TRBD1. Germline CDR1 is SQVTM and CDR2 is ANQGSEA. The CDR3 length is 14 residues. With V trimmed by 8 bases and J by 4 bases, 13 bases remained unmatched. For the CDR3, the DNA is TGCAGCCTTGGCGGGACAGACCGACTCACTGAAGCTTTCTTT. It yields the protein CSLGGTDRLTEAFF.